These 2 T cell receptor beta chains share one sample of origin, sequenced in a study of blood T cell repertoires in COVID-19 (TCRdb year 2020). The method behind the library was the immunoSEQ multiplex PCR assay. TCRdb obtained this table from immuneACCESS and retained in-frame rearrangements with V and J assigned. These tables miss some clones; where compared with another copy, unresolved V genes account for less than half of the shortfall, and the remainder is unexplained. The sample has about 190,000 clones on record, roughly three quarters of them singletons. Approximately 12% of the sample is taken by the ten largest. The sample comprised peripheral blood. Receptor source: a woman older than 75 with COVID-19, enrolled during active disease.

This chain joins TRBV2 and TRBJ1-5, with D possibly being TRBD1 (5 bases). V lost 5 bases, J lost 1 base, and 12 bases lay in between. There are 15 residues in the CDR3. The germline V gene encodes CDR1 SNHLY and CDR2 FYNNEI. CDR3 protein: CASSKTGGSNQPQHF. DNA of the CDR3: TGTGCCAGCAGTAAAACGGGGGGGAGCAATCAGCCCCAGCATTTT.

V usage is TRBV7-9 and J usage is TRBJ2-4, with 10 nucleotides matching TRBD2. Germline V gene data show CDR1 as SEHNR and CDR2 as FQNEAQ (reference sequence). Trimming took 5 bases from V and 2 from J; bases not matched to a gene: 6. The CDR3 sequence is 16 residues long. The CDR3 DNA sequence: TGTGCCAGCAGCCCAACTAGCGGGGCGCCCAAAAACATTCAGTACTTC. It translates to CASSPTSGAPKNIQYF.